These 23 T cell receptor beta chains share one sample of origin, sequenced in a study of shared clonotypes between healthy human individuals. Assay: immunoSEQ multiplex PCR; the TCRdb copy retains only in-frame clones and omits some. The sample records 950,000 to 1,300,000 clones, about 80% being singletons. Specimen: memory CD4+ T cells sorted from blood. The sample's subset: CD45RA-negative fraction. The receptors come from a man aged 18-30 years in good health.

The chain combines TRBV30 with TRBJ1-1; D not certain. CDR3 length equals 11 residues. Germline CDR1 reads GTSNPN; CDR2 reads SVGIG (reference sequence). Trimming took 1 base from V and 5 from J, leaving 5 bases between them. The CDR3 DNA follows: TGTGCCTGGAGTGAGCGGACTGAAGCTTTCTTT. Its translation is CAWSERTEAFF.

The genes are TRBV6-1 and TRBJ2-5, with D perhaps TRBD1 or TRBD2 (5 bases each). CDR1 and CDR2 (germline): MNHNS, SASEGT. This CDR3 region has 15 residues. Trimming stripped 5 bases from V and 3 bases from J, with 16 bases between. This CDR3 reads CASSPPGRHKETQYF. The CDR3 coding sequence is TGTGCCAGCAGTCCCCCGGGACGGCATAAAGAGACCCAGTACTTC.

The rearrangement joins TRBV29-1 to TRBJ2-1; 10 bases align to TRBD2. The CDR3 spans 14 residues. Trimming cost V 4 bases and J 5 bases; bases outside gene matches: 5. The germline V gene encodes CDR1 SQVTM and CDR2 ANQGSEA. In nucleotides, the CDR3 is TGCAGCGTTGGGCAGCGGGGGGGCCACAATGAGCAGTTCTTC. It translates to CSVGQRGGHNEQFF.

The V gene is TRBV19, the J gene TRBJ2-3; D is perhaps TRBD1 (5 bases). Trimming shortened V by 4 bases and J by 2 bases, and 10 bases separated the two germline ends. CDR1 is LNHDA, CDR2 SQIVND, per germline (reference sequence). The CDR3 sequence is 14 residues long. CDR3 DNA sequence: TGTGCCAGTAGTACAGGGCTGGCCACAGATACGCAGTATTTT. The encoded protein is CASSTGLATDTQYF.

Notes on this clone: This same CDR3 is encoded by further DNA sequences in the sample. This chain links TRBV27 with TRBJ1-6, with D unresolved. The CDR3 length is 12 residues. Trimming removed 3 bases from V and 8 bases from J, with 5 bases in between. Germline V lookup: CDR1 MNHEY, CDR2 SMNVEV (reference sequence). For the CDR3, the DNA is TGTGCCAGCAGTTTTCCCGATTCACCCCTCCACTTT. It encodes CASSFPDSPLHF.

The chain recombines TRBV2 with TRBJ2-1, with D possibly matching TRBD2 (6 bases). The germline gives CDR1 SNHLY, CDR2 FYNNEI. V was clipped by 4 bases and J by 9 bases, with 19 bases between them. The CDR3 length is 15 residues. DNA for the CDR3: TGTGCCAGCAGTGTTAGAGCCTGGGGGGAAGGTGAGCAGTTCTTC. It specifies CASSVRAWGEGEQFF.

The chain uses TRBV2 and TRBJ2-2; D is perhaps TRBD1 or TRBD2 (6 bases each). V lost 5 bases, J lost 1 base, and 14 bases lay in between. The length of the CDR3 is 16 residues. CDR1 is SNHLY and CDR2 is FYNNEI in the germline V gene. The chain's CDR3 is CASSLGGHMNTGELFF. In DNA form, the CDR3 reads TGTGCCAGCAGTTTGGGGGGACACATGAACACCGGGGAGCTGTTTTTT.

This clone turned up a few times. The chain combines TRBV10-3 with TRBJ1-1; 12 positions match TRBD1. The CDR3 length is 14 residues. The V segment lost 10 bases and the J segment 6 bases; nucleotides outside the gene matches: 9. From germline, CDR1 is ENHRY and CDR2 SYGVKD. CDR3: CATTVGQGAAEAFF. The CDR3 DNA is TGTGCCACCACGGTGGGACAGGGGGCGGCTGAAGCTTTCTTT.

Only one count was recorded for this clone. Written as DNA, the CDR3 is TGTGCCAGCAGTTTGAGGGCAGCCAATCAGCCCCAGCATTTT. It yields the protein CASSLRAANQPQHF. V usage is TRBV28 and J usage is TRBJ1-5; D unclear. The CDR3 totals 14 residues. Per the germline V gene, CDR1 is MDHEN and CDR2 is SYDVKM. The ends were cut back, 3 bases at V and 3 bases at J, with 9 bases in the middle.

The chain links TRBV11-2 to TRBJ1-3, with 10 positions matching TRBD1. This CDR3 has 15 amino acids. Germline V gene lookup returns CDR1 SGHAT and CDR2 FQNNGV. With 5 bases clipped from V and 3 bases from J, the junction kept 4 bases outside the gene matches. The DNA for the CDR3 is TGTGCCAGCAGCCAACGGACAGGGGGTGGAAACACCATATATTTT. Protein sequence: CASSQRTGGGNTIYF. Based on the CDR3 plus reference TRBV11-2 and TRBJ1-3, the full variable domain is EAGVAQSPRYKIIEKRQSVAFWCNPISGHATLYWYQQILGQGPKLLIQFQNNGVVDDSQLPKDRFSAERLKGVDSTLKIQPAKLEDSAVYLCASSQRTGGGNTIYFGEGSWLTVV.

This chain links TRBV18 with TRBJ1-5; TRBD1 agrees at 8 bases. The CDR3 sequence is 13 residues long. Germline CDR1 reads KGHSH; CDR2 reads LQKENI. J gave up 6 bases and V 5 bases, and 3 bases lay outside the gene matches. This CDR3 is CASSSTGGQPQHF. The CDR3 DNA sequence: TGTGCCAGCTCATCTACAGGGGGTCAGCCCCAGCATTTT. The full variable domain, in which reference TRBV18 and TRBJ1-5 provide the parts outside the CDR3, is NAGVMQNPRHLVRRRGQEARLRCSPMKGHSHVYWYRQLPEEGLKFMVYLQKENIIDESGMPKERFSAEFPKEGPSILRIQQVVRGDSAAYFCASSSTGGQPQHFGDGTRLSIL.

The V call is TRBV11-3, the J call TRBJ2-5; D is unresolved. The germline V and J ends were trimmed by 1 base and 2 bases, with 2 bases remaining between them. Germline-derived CDR1 and CDR2 are SGHNT and YENEEA. This CDR3 is 12 amino acids long. The CDR3 loop reads CASSLGQETQYF. CDR3 DNA sequence: TGTGCCAGCAGCTTAGGTCAAGAGACCCAGTACTTC.

The chain employs TRBV27 and TRBJ1-5; TRBD1 aligns across 12 bases. The CDR3 spans 17 residues. Germline V gives CDR1 MNHEY, CDR2 SMNVEV (reference sequence). The trim removed 6 bases at V and 3 bases at J, leaving 9 bases unmatched. CDR3 bases: TGTGCCAGCAGACCCATGGGGACAGGGGGCGCCAATCAGCCCCAGCATTTT. Its protein product is CASRPMGTGGANQPQHF.

The chain recombines TRBV6-1 with TRBJ1-2; 8 bases align to TRBD1. This CDR3 contains 17 residues. V was pared by 2 bases and J by 4 bases, with 12 bases of the junction left unmatched. Germline V gene sequence: CDR1 MNHNS, CDR2 SASEGT. CDR3 sequence: CASSETTGVWSFYGYTF. CDR3 nucleotide sequence: TGTGCCAGCAGTGAAACGACAGGGGTATGGAGTTTCTATGGCTACACCTTC.

Only one count was recorded for this clone. The V and J genes are TRBV19 and TRBJ2-7, with 8 bases lining up with TRBD1. V dropped 5 bases and J dropped 2; count of bases not matched to a gene: 11. The CDR3 loop spans 16 amino acids. The germline gives CDR1 LNHDA, CDR2 SQIVND (reference sequence). The CDR3 region has the DNA TGTGCCAGTAGTCCTCGGACAGGGCCCGGTACCTACGAGCAGTACTTC. Protein: CASSPRTGPGTYEQYF.

In DNA form, the CDR3 reads TGTGCCAGCAATTGGGACAGGACTCTTTACGAGCAGTACTTC. Translation: CASNWDRTLYEQYF. The rearrangement links TRBV2 to TRBJ2-7; 8 bases line up with TRBD1. Germline CDR1 SNHLY, CDR2 FYNNEI. Trimming removed 7 bases from V and 4 bases from J; junction bases left unmatched: 9. The CDR3 has 14 residues.

The rearrangement joins TRBV6-1 to TRBJ2-3; 12 bases align to TRBD2. CDR1 and CDR2 (germline): MNHNS, SASEGT. V dropped 1 base and J dropped 1; count of bases not matched to a gene: 0. The CDR3 has 16 amino acids. The CDR3 DNA sequence: TGTGCCAGCAGTGAAGGGACTAGCGGGGGCACAGATACGCAGTATTTT. This codes for CASSEGTSGGTDTQYF.

The V and J genes are TRBV4-3 and TRBJ2-6; D gene uncertain. The V gene's germline CDR1 is LGHNA and CDR2 YSLEER. Between the trimmed V and J ends, which lost 4 bases and 0 bases, there was a span of 7 bases. The CDR3 totals 15 residues. The CDR3 nucleotides are TGCGCCAGCAGCCCTACAGCCTCTGGGGCCAACGTCCTGACTTTC. It encodes CASSPTASGANVLTF.

The CDR3 here is CASSRTGTGVNTGELFF. CDR3 DNA: TGTGCCAGCAGCCGGACCGGGACAGGGGTGAACACCGGGGAGCTGTTTTTT. The chain combines TRBV7-2 with TRBJ2-2; 10 nucleotides agree with TRBD1. The germline V gene encodes CDR1 SGHTA and CDR2 FQGNSA. Losses at the gene ends were 5 bases for V and 1 base for J; bases not matched to a gene: 7. This CDR3 has 17 residues.

This chain uses TRBV30 with TRBJ2-7, with 7 nucleotides matching TRBD2. CDR1 GTSNPN and CDR2 SVGIG come from the germline V gene (reference sequence). The CDR3 loop spans 13 amino acids. After removal of 5 bases from V and 4 bases from J, the junction contained 8 bases not matched to a gene. DNA for the CDR3: TGTGCCTGGCAGCGGGGCCTAGGGTACGAGCAGTACTTC. Protein: CAWQRGLGYEQYF.

The rearrangement joins TRBV30 to TRBJ2-3; TRBD1 matches 9 bases. The CDR3 runs 15 residues. Germline CDR1 and CDR2: GTSNPN and SVGIG (reference sequence). The V gene end was trimmed by 4 bases and the J gene end by 2 bases; junction bases not matched to a gene: 7. The CDR3 spells CAWNKGQGLTDTQYF. The CDR3 region has the DNA TGTGCCTGGAATAAGGGACAGGGCCTCACAGATACGCAGTATTTT.

V usage is TRBV6-4 and J usage is TRBJ2-2; D is possibly TRBD1 (6 bases). The CDR3 consists of 15 residues. Germline V lookup: CDR1 MRHNA, CDR2 SNTAGT. The V end was cut by 5 bases, the J end by 6 bases, with 16 bases between. The CDR3: CASSQETGLSGELFF. CDR3 bases: TGTGCCAGCAGTCAGGAAACAGGGTTGTCCGGGGAGCTGTTTTTT.

This chain links TRBV2 with TRBJ2-7; TRBD1 matches at 7 bases. CDR1 and CDR2 (germline): SNHLY, FYNNEI. Trimming cost V 7 bases and J 3 bases; bases outside gene matches: 12. This CDR3 is built from 15 residues. The CDR3 region is CASTRDSQGSYEQYF. In DNA form, the CDR3 reads TGTGCCAGCACCCGGGACAGCCAAGGGAGCTACGAGCAGTACTTC.